The rows below give T cell receptor beta chains drawn from one sample of a study of CD8 T cells in ankylosing spondylitis. TCRdb used MiXCR to reprocess the 5' RACE reads, holding one entry per CDR3 protein. The sample gives over 400,000 distinct CDR3 sequences, approximately 26% of which show up once; about 1% is in the top ten. The sequenced sample was blood, either unsorted or a sorted T cell fraction (not recorded which). The source of these receptors is a male donor with ankylosing spondylitis. The CDR3 runs from the conserved cysteine through the conserved F or W. Fields, in order: J gene, V gene, D gene, clone size, CDR3 DNA, CDR3 protein. D genes are given only for firm matches. Some rows have no size entry. The others give once, few or many, or a class for an expanded clone.

J gene: TRBJ2-1; V gene: TRBV4-1; D gene: NA; clone size: few; CDR3 DNA: TGCGCCAGCAGCCAAGATCGGGGGTCTAAGGGGTCCGATGAGCAGTTCTTC; CDR3 protein: CASSQDRGSKGSDEQFF
J gene: TRBJ2-1; V gene: TRBV7-2; D gene: TRBD2; clone size: few; CDR3 DNA: TGTGCCAGCAGCTGGACTAGCGGGACCCTCAATGAGCAGTTCTTC; CDR3 protein: CASSWTSGTLNEQFF
J gene: TRBJ1-3; V gene: TRBV21-1; D gene: NA; clone size: NA; CDR3 DNA: TGTGCCAGCAGCAAAGCGAATGAGCCCGCGTCAGCCTGGGGAAACACCATATATTTT; CDR3 protein: CASSKANEPASAWGNTIYF
J gene: TRBJ1-5; V gene: TRBV5-6; D gene: TRBD1; clone size: NA; CDR3 DNA: TGTGCCAGCAGCCTCGGACAGGGGCTACCCTATAGCAATCAGCCCCAGCATTTT; CDR3 protein: CASSLGQGLPYSNQPQHF
J gene: TRBJ2-3; V gene: TRBV7-2; D gene: NA; clone size: NA; CDR3 DNA: TGTGCCAGCAGCCCTATGACTAGAAGAGGAACAGATACGCAGTATTTT; CDR3 protein: CASSPMTRRGTDTQYF
J gene: TRBJ2-2; V gene: TRBV20-1; D gene: NA; clone size: NA; CDR3 DNA: TGCAGTGCTAGTACAGCAGATTCGAACACCGGGGAGCTGTTTTTT; CDR3 protein: CSASTADSNTGELFF
J gene: TRBJ2-7; V gene: TRBV11-2; D gene: NA; clone size: few; CDR3 DNA: TGTGCCAGCAGCTTTTTTGAGGAAAGCTACGAGCAGTACTTC; CDR3 protein: CASSFFEESYEQYF
J gene: TRBJ1-5; V gene: TRBV18; D gene: NA; clone size: few; CDR3 DNA: TGTGCCAGCTCACCACCAAGCGGGGGGGATCAGCCCCAGCATTTT; CDR3 protein: CASSPPSGGDQPQHF
J gene: TRBJ2-2; V gene: TRBV7-7; D gene: TRBD1; clone size: NA; CDR3 DNA: TGTGCCAGCAGCTCTACAGGGGCTTCCACCGGGGAGCTGTTTTTT; CDR3 protein: CASSSTGASTGELFF
J gene: TRBJ1-2; V gene: TRBV19; D gene: NA; clone size: NA; CDR3 DNA: TGTGCCAGTAGTCACAGGGTTCACACCTTC; CDR3 protein: CASSHRVHTF
J gene: TRBJ1-1; V gene: TRBV10-3; D gene: NA; clone size: NA; CDR3 DNA: TGTGCCATCAGTGAGAGGGGACAGAACACTGAAGCTTTCTTT; CDR3 protein: CAISERGQNTEAFF
J gene: TRBJ2-6; V gene: TRBV3-1; D gene: NA; clone size: few; CDR3 DNA: TGTGCCAGCAGCCAAGATGTCACCGGGGCCAACGTCCTGACTTTC; CDR3 protein: CASSQDVTGANVLTF
J gene: TRBJ2-5; V gene: TRBV15; D gene: NA; clone size: NA; CDR3 DNA: TGTGCCACCAGCAGAGAGTTGACGGGGACAGAGACCCAGTACTTC; CDR3 protein: CATSRELTGTETQYF
J gene: TRBJ1-1; V gene: TRBV7-2; D gene: NA; clone size: few; CDR3 DNA: TGTGCCATTACAACGGGAGGGCTGAACACTGAAGCTTTCTTT; CDR3 protein: CAITTGGLNTEAFF
J gene: TRBJ2-6; V gene: TRBV5-1; D gene: TRBD2; clone size: few; CDR3 DNA: TGCGCCAGCAGCTTGTTTTTGGGGACTACCTTCTCTGGGGCCAACGTCCTGACTTTC; CDR3 protein: CASSLFLGTTFSGANVLTF
J gene: TRBJ1-4; V gene: TRBV10-3; D gene: NA; clone size: NA; CDR3 DNA: TGTGCCATTCGGCGGGCCGGGGGAGATGAAAAACTGTTTTTT; CDR3 protein: CAIRRAGGDEKLFF
J gene: TRBJ2-7; V gene: TRBV5-1; D gene: TRBD1; clone size: NA; CDR3 DNA: TGCGCCAGCAGCTTAAGACAGGGCTCTGACGAGCAGTACTTC; CDR3 protein: CASSLRQGSDEQYF